A selection of T cell receptor beta chains follows, all from one sample in a study of identical twins. One entry per CDR3 protein, called by TCRdb with MiXCR from the 5' RACE reads. The sample consists of 500,000 to 700,000 distinct CDR3 sequences, roughly 7.1% of them appearing once. This sample was shared with a second study, whose subject was yellow fever vaccine responses in identical twins.

Sequenced sample: PBMCs. Source of these receptors: a woman aged 18-35 years in good health. Each CDR3 is given with its conserved first and last residue. Fields, in order: D gene, V gene, J gene, clone size, CDR3 DNA, CDR3 protein. D genes are given only for firm matches. Not all rows give a size; the values are once, few, many and, for expanded clones, a class.

D: .; V: TRBV2; J: TRBJ1-4; size: few; DNA: TGTGCCAGAAGGGGTGCAAGTAATGAAAAACTGTTTTTT; CDR3: CARRGASNEKLFF
D: .; V: TRBV20-1; J: TRBJ2-3; size: .; DNA: TGCAGTGCCCTAGGCGCAGTGGTTAGCACAGATACGCAGTATTTT; CDR3: CSALGAVVSTDTQYF
D: TRBD1; V: TRBV29-1; J: TRBJ2-1; size: few; DNA: TGCAGCGTTGAATGGGCCGGGACAGGTATAGTGGGGAGCTCCTACAATGAGCAGTTCTTC; CDR3: CSVEWAGTGIVGSSYNEQFF
D: TRBD1; V: TRBV9; J: TRBJ1-2; size: many; DNA: TGTGCCAGCAGCCCCCGCGCGGAGGAACAGGGGGCGCGGGGGTTGGATGGCTACACCTTC; CDR3: CASSPRAEEQGARGLDGYTF
D: TRBD1; V: TRBV2; J: TRBJ2-2; size: many; DNA: TGTGCCAGCAGTAAAGACAGGGTGAACACCGGGGAGCTGTTTTTT; CDR3: CASSKDRVNTGELFF
D: TRBD1; V: TRBV10-3; J: TRBJ2-1; size: few; DNA: TGTGCCATCAGTGAGGCCGGGACAGGGGGGTCCGTTGGGCAGTTCTTC; CDR3: CAISEAGTGGSVGQFF
D: TRBD2; V: TRBV12-3/TRBV12-4; J: TRBJ2-3; size: few; DNA: TGTGCCAGCAGCAACCCCTTAGCGGGAGTTCGAGGGGCAGATACGCAGTATTTT; CDR3: CASSNPLAGVRGADTQYF
D: TRBD2; V: TRBV7-8; J: TRBJ2-3; size: .; DNA: TGTGCCAGCAGTAGGACTAGCGGGGGACGCACAGATACGCAGTATTTT; CDR3: CASSRTSGGRTDTQYF
D: .; V: TRBV20-1; J: TRBJ2-1; size: few; DNA: TGCAGTGCTAGGAGCGGCACCCCCGGATACAATGAGCAGTTCTTC; CDR3: CSARSGTPGYNEQFF
D: .; V: TRBV9; J: TRBJ2-3; size: .; DNA: TGTGCCAGCAGCGTAGTGAGCACAGATACGCAGTATTTT; CDR3: CASSVVSTDTQYF
D: .; V: TRBV6-5; J: TRBJ2-4; size: .; DNA: TGTGCCAGCAGTTACTCGCACTCCGGGGACATTCAGTACTTC; CDR3: CASSYSHSGDIQYF
D: .; V: TRBV29-1; J: TRBJ2-3; size: few; DNA: TGCAGCGTTGGCCCAACTTCAGCGGCTAGCACAGATACGCAGTATTTT; CDR3: CSVGPTSAASTDTQYF
D: .; V: TRBV29-1; J: TRBJ2-1; size: many; DNA: TGCAGCGTTGAGAAAGAACAGGGCAGCTCCTACAATGAGCAGTTCTTC; CDR3: CSVEKEQGSSYNEQFF
D: TRBD2; V: TRBV12-3/TRBV12-4; J: TRBJ2-1; size: .; DNA: TGTGCCAGCAGCCGTCCAGCGGGGGGGTCCTACAATGAGCAGTTCTTC; CDR3: CASSRPAGGSYNEQFF
D: .; V: TRBV7-9; J: TRBJ2-1; size: many; DNA: TGTGCCAGCAGCCCACGCGAGAAAACACACAATGAGCAGTTCTTC; CDR3: CASSPREKTHNEQFF
D: .; V: TRBV27; J: TRBJ1-4; size: many; DNA: TGTGCCAGCAGTCTCACAGGGAGTGAAAAACTGTTTTTT; CDR3: CASSLTGSEKLFF
D: .; V: TRBV12-3/TRBV12-4; J: TRBJ2-5; size: many; DNA: TGTGCCAGCAGTTTATCGACCCAAGAGACCCAGTACTTC; CDR3: CASSLSTQETQYF
D: .; V: TRBV5-1; J: TRBJ2-7; size: few; DNA: TGCGCCAGCAGAAAACAAGGCAACGAGTACGAGCAGTACTTC; CDR3: CASRKQGNEYEQYF
D: .; V: TRBV4-2; J: TRBJ2-7; size: many; DNA: TGTGCCAGCAGCACTCGACCCGACTACGAGCAGTACTTC; CDR3: CASSTRPDYEQYF
D: TRBD2; V: TRBV20-1; J: TRBJ2-1; size: few; DNA: TGCAGTGCTAGGAGACTAGCGGGAAATGATGAGCAGTTCTTC; CDR3: CSARRLAGNDEQFF
D: .; V: TRBV5-1; J: TRBJ2-1; size: .; DNA: TGCGCCAGCAGCTTGGAGTCGGGGGTTGGCGAGCAGTTCTTC; CDR3: CASSLESGVGEQFF
D: .; V: TRBV7-6; J: TRBJ2-2; size: few; DNA: TGTGCCAGCAGCCCATGGACCGGGAACACCGGGGAGCTGTTTTTT; CDR3: CASSPWTGNTGELFF
D: TRBD2; V: TRBV12-3/TRBV12-4; J: TRBJ2-1; size: many; DNA: TGTGCCAGCAATACCCGGGGGGGCCTGATGTTCTTC; CDR3: CASNTRGGLMFF